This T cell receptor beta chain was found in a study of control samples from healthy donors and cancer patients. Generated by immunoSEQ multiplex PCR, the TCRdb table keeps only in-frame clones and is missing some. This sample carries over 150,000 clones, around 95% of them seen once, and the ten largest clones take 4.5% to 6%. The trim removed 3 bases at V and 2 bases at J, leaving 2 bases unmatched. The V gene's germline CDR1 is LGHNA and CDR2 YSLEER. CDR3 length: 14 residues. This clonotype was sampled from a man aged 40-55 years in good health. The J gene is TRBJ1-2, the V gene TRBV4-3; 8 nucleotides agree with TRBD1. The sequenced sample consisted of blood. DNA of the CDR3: TGCGCCAGCAGCCACGGACAGGGAAACTATGGCTACACCTTC. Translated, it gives CASSHGQGNYGYTF.